This TCR beta chain originates from a study of T-cell memory formation after mild COVID-19. Study-wide results and caveats: What remained unconfirmed was the SARS-CoV-2 specificity of second-wave clones peaking on day 37. Some responding clones appeared in pre-infection memory, suggesting cross-reactive memory joined.

Note on this clonotype: Its antigen is currently unknown.

Constant-segment-primed 5'RACE gave TCR alpha and TCR beta cDNA libraries with sample barcodes and UMIs. TCRdb passed the 5' RACE reads through MiXCR, listing each CDR3 protein once. The data hold some 490,000 distinct CDR3 sequences, with 15% to 20% observed a single time. Material for sequencing was PBMCs or a T cell subset sorted from them (not recorded which). This TCR was recovered from an adult woman who had mild COVID-19 (a few samples of this study predate the infection). Cell type and time point are not known.

The CDR3 DNA is TGTGCCAGCAGCTCTGGGTTGGGCGGAACAGTCTATGGCTACACCTTC. Translation: CASSSGLGGTVYGYTF. The V and J genes are TRBV7-6 and TRBJ1-2; no clear D gene. V dropped 4 bases and J dropped 4 bases, with 19 bases sitting between them. CDR3 length equals 16 residues. Germline CDR1 SGHVS, CDR2 FNYEAQ.